Each of the 29 T cell receptor beta chains below was sequenced from the same sample in a study of T cell changes during pregnancy in multiple sclerosis. Libraries were prepared by immunoSEQ multiplex PCR; TCRdb keeps only in-frame clonotypes and omits some of them. The sample has about 89,000 clones, around 94% seen once. Sequences were derived from peripheral blood, sampled in the third trimester of pregnancy. The receptors come from a female donor with multiple sclerosis, enrolled in a pregnancy study.

This clone was seen a single time. The rearrangement uses TRBV30 and TRBJ1-4; TRBD1 might be the D (6 bases). CDR1 and CDR2 from the germline V gene are GTSNPN and SVGIG (reference sequence). The germline V and J ends were trimmed by 0 bases and 7 bases, with 15 bases remaining between them. The CDR3 consists of 15 residues. The CDR3: CAWSVTGQPIEKLFF. CDR3 bases: TGTGCCTGGAGTGTAACTGGACAGCCCATTGAAAAACTGTTTTTT.

CDR3 sequence (DNA): TGTGCCAGCAGCCCCCCGGGGAGGGGGGATCTTTCCTACGAGCAGTACTTC. It is translated as CASSPPGRGDLSYEQYF. The chain employs TRBV13 and TRBJ2-7, with D maybe TRBD2 (7 bases). Trimming stripped 5 bases from V and 1 base from J, with 21 bases between. The CDR3 extends over 17 amino acids. Germline V gene lookup returns CDR1 PRHDT and CDR2 FYEKMQ (reference sequence).

The chain recombines TRBV18 with TRBJ2-7; D gene uncertain. This CDR3 has 13 residues. The ends were cut back, 2 bases at V and 1 base at J, with 6 bases in the middle. Germline loops: CDR1 KGHSH, CDR2 LQKENI. The CDR3 sequence is CASSPDNSYEQYF. The CDR3 DNA reads TGTGCCAGCTCACCAGACAATTCCTACGAGCAGTACTTC.

The rearrangement joins TRBV19 to TRBJ1-2; D is undetermined. This CDR3 has 13 amino acids. CDR1 and CDR2 from the germline V gene are LNHDA and SQIVND (reference sequence). V was clipped by 1 base and J by 8 bases, with 11 bases between them. CDR3 residues: CASSIGAGWGYTF. The CDR3 nucleotides read TGTGCCAGTAGTATAGGGGCAGGCTGGGGCTACACCTTC.

This clone has only a few counts. The V and J genes are TRBV4-1 and TRBJ1-1, with 9 bases that match TRBD1. Losses at the gene ends were 2 bases for V and 7 bases for J; bases not matched to a gene: 8. There are 15 residues in the CDR3. Germline values: CDR1 MGHRA, CDR2 YSYEKL. In DNA, the CDR3 is TGCGCCAGCAGCCAACTACCCCCGGGACAGGGTGAAGCTTTCTTT. Its protein product is CASSQLPPGQGEAFF.

V usage is TRBV27 and J usage is TRBJ1-2; weak D call: TRBD1 (5 bases). The V gene lost 5 bases and the J gene lost 8 bases, with 15 bases spanning the gap. In germline, CDR1 is MNHEY, CDR2 SMNVEV (reference sequence). This CDR3 is 13 amino acids long. The CDR3: CASSISQGWGYTF. The CDR3 nucleotides read TGTGCCAGCAGTATAAGTCAGGGATGGGGCTACACCTTC.

The gene calls are TRBV25-1 and TRBJ1-1, with D unclear. This CDR3 has 12 amino acids. Germline-derived CDR1 and CDR2 are MGHDK and SYGVNS. The V end was cut by 3 bases, the J end by 1 base, with 3 bases between. In nucleotides, the CDR3 is TGTGCCAGCAGTGACAGGAACACTGAAGCTTTCTTT. Its protein product is CASSDRNTEAFF.

This chain uses TRBV19 with TRBJ2-3; 7 bases agree with TRBD2. This CDR3 has 16 amino acids. CDR1 and CDR2 (germline): LNHDA, SQIVND (reference sequence). Trimming removed 7 bases from V and 5 bases from J; junction bases left unmatched: 15. The CDR3 sequence: CASKLLSGINKDTQYF. The CDR3 DNA sequence: TGTGCCAGTAAGTTACTAAGCGGGATCAATAAAGATACGCAGTATTTT.

The chain links TRBV5-4 to TRBJ2-5; 9 bases are a match to TRBD2. J gave up 1 base and V 4 bases, and 2 bases lay outside the gene matches. Germline V gives CDR1 SGHNT, CDR2 YYREEE (reference sequence). The CDR3 extends over 14 amino acids. CDR3 nucleotides: TGTGCCAGCAGCCGCGGGAGGGCCCAAGAGACCCAGTACTTC. Encoded protein: CASSRGRAQETQYF.

The CDR3 sequence is CASSESGWGDTEAFF. CDR3 coding DNA: TGTGCCAGCAGTGAATCGGGGTGGGGGGACACTGAAGCTTTCTTT. This chain uses TRBV25-1 with TRBJ1-1, with D tentatively TRBD1 (5 bases). The ends were cut back, 1 base at V and 3 bases at J, with 12 bases in the middle. The CDR3 loop spans 15 amino acids. CDR1 is MGHDK and CDR2 is SYGVNS in the germline V gene.

The rearrangement uses TRBV7-4 and TRBJ2-3; TRBD1 matches 9 bases. The CDR3 totals 14 residues. Trimming took 5 bases from V and 9 from J; bases not matched to a gene: 9. Germline lookup yields CDR1 SGHVT and CDR2 SQSDAQ. The CDR3 bases are TGTGCCAGCAGCCCTGAGGACAGGGGCTGGACGCAGTATTTT. This gives the protein CASSPEDRGWTQYF.

The V and J genes are TRBV6-4 and TRBJ1-2; the D gene is possibly TRBD1 (6 bases). Trimming removed 6 bases at V and 0 bases at J, with 14 bases between. The CDR3 is made up of 15 amino acids. CDR1 is MRHNA, CDR2 SNTAGT, per germline. Here the CDR3 DNA reads TGTGCCAGCAGCCCCAGGGACACCGCTAACTATGGCTACACCTTC. Residues: CASSPRDTANYGYTF.

The chain is built from TRBV2 and TRBJ1-2; D uncertain. The V gene lost 11 bases and the J gene lost 8 bases, with 18 bases spanning the gap. CDR1 is SNHLY and CDR2 is FYNNEI in the germline V gene. This CDR3 region has 12 residues. The CDR3 loop is CAPDRGARGYTF. CDR3 DNA: TGTGCCCCGGACCGGGGAGCCCGGGGCTACACCTTC.

This chain joins TRBV6-5 and TRBJ1-2; D may be TRBD1 (5 bases). The CDR3 loop spans 15 amino acids. V lost 2 bases and J 4 bases, leaving 14 bases between the germline ends. The V gene's germline CDR1 is MNHEY and CDR2 SVGAGI. The DNA of the CDR3 is TGTGCCAGCAGTTACGGGTCCCAGGGCGGCTATGGCTACACCTTC. Its protein product is CASSYGSQGGYGYTF.

This chain connects TRBV5-4 to TRBJ1-2, with 11 bases fitting TRBD1. The CDR3 sequence is 16 residues long. With 4 bases clipped from V and 7 bases from J, the junction kept 12 bases outside the gene matches. CDR1 and CDR2 (germline): SGHNT, YYREEE (reference sequence). Here the CDR3 reads CASSPDRGRREGGYTF. The CDR3 DNA reads TGTGCCAGCAGCCCGGACAGGGGGCGCCGCGAGGGTGGCTACACCTTC. Full variable domain (outside the CDR3, taken from reference TRBV5-4 and TRBJ1-2): ETGVTQSPTHLIKTRGQQVTLRCSSQSGHNTVSWYQQALGQGPQFIFQYYREEENGRGNFPPRFSGLQFPNYSSELNVNALELDDSALYLCASSPDRGRREGGYTFGSGTRLTVV.

V is TRBV2 and J is TRBJ2-1, with 8 nucleotides matching TRBD1. CDR3 size: 19 residues. The V gene end was trimmed by 5 bases and the J gene end by 6 bases; junction bases not matched to a gene: 21. Germline loops: CDR1 SNHLY, CDR2 FYNNEI. The chain's CDR3 is CASSWDRLRSSVSLNEQFF. As DNA, the CDR3 is TGTGCCAGCAGTTGGGACAGGCTTCGATCTAGCGTTTCTCTCAATGAGCAGTTCTTC.

The chain uses TRBV5-1 and TRBJ2-2; 12 nucleotides match TRBD2. J lost 7 bases, V lost 4 bases, and 8 bases had no gene match. The CDR3 runs 16 residues. Germline-derived CDR1 and CDR2 are SGHRS and YFSETQ. CDR3 in DNA: TGCGCCAGCAGCCTCCTAGCGGGAGGGCCCGTCGGGGAGCTGTTTTTT. Translated, it gives CASSLLAGGPVGELFF.

The genes are TRBV10-3 and TRBJ1-2; tentative D call: TRBD1 (5 bases). V shed 0 bases and J shed 3 bases, with 11 bases lying between them. There are 15 residues in the CDR3. Germline lookup yields CDR1 ENHRY and CDR2 SYGVKD. The CDR3 loop reads CAISESDVGDYGYTF. The CDR3 DNA reads TGTGCCATCAGTGAGTCGGACGTAGGGGACTATGGCTACACCTTC.

This chain joins TRBV7-9 and TRBJ2-2; D may be TRBD1 (5 bases). Germline V gene sequence: CDR1 SEHNR, CDR2 FQNEAQ (reference sequence). V was pared by 5 bases and J by 4 bases, with 8 bases between. This CDR3 has 13 residues. CDR3 nucleotide sequence: TGTGCCAGCAGCGAGACAGCCACCGGGGAGCTGTTTTTT. Translation: CASSETATGELFF. The entire variable domain, with the rest obtained from reference TRBV7-9 and TRBJ2-2, is as follows: DTGVSQNPRHKITKRGQNVTFRCDPISEHNRLYWYRQTLGQGPEFLTYFQNEAQLEKSRLLSDRFSAERPKGSFSTLEIQRTEQGDSAMYLCASSETATGELFFGEGSRLTVL.

The rearrangement uses TRBV4-2 and TRBJ1-1; D may be TRBD1 (5 bases). V was clipped by 4 bases and J by 5 bases, with 20 bases between them. The CDR3 runs to 16 residues. Germline values: CDR1 LGHNA, CDR2 YNFKEQ. This chain's CDR3 is CASSPGALRGRTEAFF. The CDR3 nucleotides are TGTGCCAGCAGCCCCGGAGCATTGCGGGGGAGAACTGAAGCTTTCTTT.

The rearrangement uses TRBV11-2 and TRBJ2-7, with 15 nucleotides matching TRBD2. Trimming took 6 bases from V and 0 from J; bases not matched to a gene: 9. CDR1 is SGHAT, CDR2 FQNNGV, per germline. The CDR3 contains 18 residues. The CDR3 region has the DNA TGTGCCAGCAGACCCCCGGGACTAGCGGGAGGCAGCTCCTACGAGCAGTACTTC. It yields the protein CASRPPGLAGGSSYEQYF.

This chain links TRBV4-3 with TRBJ2-3; D not certain. The CDR3 loop spans 12 amino acids. Trimming pared 3 bases from V and 2 bases from J, leaving 3 bases between. Germline V gives CDR1 LGHNA, CDR2 YSLEER. CDR3 sequence (DNA): TGCGCCAGCAGCCAGTACACAGATACGCAGTATTTT. Protein product: CASSQYTDTQYF.

This clone was observed a handful of times. The genes are TRBV7-9 and TRBJ1-2, with no clear D. CDR1 is SEHNR and CDR2 is FQNEAQ in the germline V gene (reference sequence). CDR3 length: 14 amino acids. The V end was cut by 0 bases, the J end by 1 base, with 6 bases between. The CDR3 region has the DNA TGTGCCAGCAGCTTAGCTTCAGTTAACTATGGCTACACCTTC. Translation gives CASSLASVNYGYTF.

The chain uses TRBV28 and TRBJ1-3; D remains unclear. This CDR3 contains 14 residues. V lost 2 bases and J 0 bases, leaving 5 bases between the germline ends. CDR1 is MDHEN, CDR2 SYDVKM, per germline. As DNA, the CDR3 is TGTGCCAGCAGTTTACGGGTCTCTGGAAACACCATATATTTT. Protein: CASSLRVSGNTIYF. The whole variable domain, remainder taken from reference TRBV28 and TRBJ1-3, is DVKVTQSSRYLVKRTGEKVFLECVQDMDHENMFWYRQDPGLGLRLIYFSYDVKMKEKGDIPEGYSVSREKKERFSLILESASTNQTSMYLCASSLRVSGNTIYFGEGSWLTVV.

This chain links TRBV19 with TRBJ1-4; D gene unclear. Germline CDR1 is LNHDA and CDR2 is SQIVND (reference sequence). This CDR3 is built from 14 residues. Trimming took off 5 bases at V and 7 bases at J, with 14 bases between the two ends. The CDR3 DNA reads TGTGCCAGTAGTTCCCGGCGCGGCGGTGAAAAACTGTTTTTT. Translating it yields CASSSRRGGEKLFF. Variable domain in full (rest from reference TRBV19 and TRBJ1-4): DGGITQSPKYLFRKEGQNVTLSCEQNLNHDAMYWYRQDPGQGLRLIYYSQIVNDFQKGDIAEGYSVSREKKESFPLTVTSAQKNPTAFYLCASSSRRGGEKLFFGSGTQLSVL.

This rearrangement joins TRBV2 to TRBJ1-4; TRBD1 agrees at 7 bases. The germline CDR1 and CDR2 sequences are SNHLY and FYNNEI. The CDR3 sequence is 13 residues long. J was trimmed by 3 bases and V by 10 bases; bases with no gene match: 5. CDR3 nucleotide sequence: TGTGCCATCCCGGGACAGCCTAATGAAAAACTGTTTTTT. Protein: CAIPGQPNEKLFF.

The chain couples TRBV11-2 to TRBJ2-4; D might be TRBD2 (5 bases). This CDR3 spans 17 amino acids. The germline CDR1 and CDR2 sequences are SGHAT and FQNNGV. V was trimmed by 4 bases and J by 6 bases, leaving 22 bases between them. The CDR3 loop reads CASSSWSLAAVTNIQYF. Here the CDR3 DNA reads TGTGCCAGCAGCTCTTGGAGTCTAGCAGCAGTCACAAACATTCAGTACTTC.

The chain joins TRBV29-1 to TRBJ2-2, with D unresolved. Per germline, CDR1 SQVTM and CDR2 ANQGSEA. Trimming left V 1 base short and J 8 bases short, with 17 bases between. This CDR3 comprises 15 residues. CDR3: CSVEAAEPRPGELFF. Here the CDR3 DNA reads TGCAGCGTTGAAGCGGCGGAGCCCCGGCCGGGGGAGCTGTTTTTT.

The chain joins TRBV4-3 to TRBJ2-3; no definite D call. The CDR3 runs to 16 residues. V lost 0 bases, J lost 2 bases, and 12 bases lay in between. CDR1 and CDR2 from the germline V gene are LGHNA and YSLEER. The CDR3 DNA reads TGCGCCAGCAGCCAAGAGAGGTGGCTTAACACAGATACGCAGTATTTT. Its protein product is CASSQERWLNTDTQYF.